This T cell receptor beta chain was captured in a study of Ad26.COV2.S vaccination and SARS-CoV-2 variants (dated by TCRdb to the early 2020s). Concerning the study at large: Sequencing of the TCRbeta repertoire served to evaluate the specificity and breadth of SARS-CoV-2-reactive T cell receptors following Ad26.COV2.S vaccination. The TCR-sequenced set comprised approximately 32 samples: around 20 Ad26.COV2.S vaccine recipients, 5 placebo recipients and 8 SARS-CoV-2 convalescent individuals. The paper as a whole reports these results and caveats: The authors noted that the TCR breadth and depth analyses may have underestimated total T cell responses. Comparable non-spike TCR breadth was observed between vaccine and placebo recipients, consistent with only spike being contained in the vaccine. Substantial breadth of spike-specific CD8+ and CD4+ T cell responses was reported after vaccination. Spike-specific TCR breadth was higher in Ad26.COV2.S recipients than in placebo recipients (P = 0.0014).

With respect to this clone: It has no known antigen specificity. Base quality data are lacking; no much larger clone is found one base away.

In the germline V gene (reference sequence), CDR1 corresponds to LNHDA and CDR2 to SQIVND. Inclusive of the bounding cysteine and phenylalanine, the CDR3 is 14 residues long. The CDR3 DNA has 42 bases and is translated from base 1. Ends trimmed: V by 4 bases, J by 1 base; bases unmatched to a gene: 1. The immunoSEQ Assay was the method used to sequence TCRbeta CDR3 regions. After extraction, genomic DNA underwent amplification by bias-controlled multiplex PCR, followed by high-throughput sequencing. Under the source paper's analysis protocol: To quantify the absolute abundance of each unique TCRbeta CDR3 region, sequences were collapsed and filtered. T cell fraction was estimated by normalizing TCRbeta template counts to usable DNA, with usable DNA measured through amplification of reference genes found in all nucleated cells. Repertoire TCRs were annotated as SARS-CoV-2-specific by exact matching of V gene, CDR3 amino acid sequence and J gene to a known reactive TCR set. The reference SARS-CoV-2 TCR set was obtained from MIRA and was filtered for enrichment in COVID-19-positive ImmuneCODE repertoires, whereby public or cross-reactive TCRs were removed. Drawing on the MIRA antigens, annotated TCRs were analysed further at the level of specific ORF or position within ORF. Depth was the summed frequency of annotated unique rearrangements, while breadth was defined as annotated unique rearrangements over total unique productive rearrangements. TCR breadth was compared between groups using two-sided Wilcoxon rank-sum tests. TCRdb's version of the immuneACCESS table is confined to in-frame rearrangements and falls short of the full clone set. An unresolved V gene accounts for under half of the shortfall where checked; the remainder is of unknown origin. V, J and clone size are taken as reported in that table, and D and trimming were inferred from the DNA itself. A total of about 350,000 clones appear in this sample, around 90% of them only once. The ten largest clones take up around 4% of the sample.

The time point label for this specimen denotes: individuals recovered from natural SARS-CoV-2 infection. The receptor comes from a human donor who had recovered from COVID-19. The V and J segments used are TRBV19 and TRBJ1-1, and 9 bases in between align with TRBD1. The source material was peripheral blood, sampled after recovery from COVID-19. The bases read TGTGCCAGTAGTACGGGACAGGGGAACACTGAAGCTTTCTTT. It translates as CASSTGQGNTEAFF.